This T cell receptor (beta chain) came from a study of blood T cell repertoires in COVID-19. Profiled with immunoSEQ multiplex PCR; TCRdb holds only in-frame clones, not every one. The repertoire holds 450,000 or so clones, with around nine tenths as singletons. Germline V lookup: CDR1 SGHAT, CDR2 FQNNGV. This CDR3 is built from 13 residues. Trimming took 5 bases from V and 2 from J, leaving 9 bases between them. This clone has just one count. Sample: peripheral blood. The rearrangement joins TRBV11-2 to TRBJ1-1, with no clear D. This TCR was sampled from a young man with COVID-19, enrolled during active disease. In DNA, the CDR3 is TGTGCCAGCAGCCCTAGTTCTAACACTGAAGCTTTCTTT. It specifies CASSPSSNTEAFF.